The 21 T cell receptor beta chains below all came from one sample that was sequenced in a study of T cells after yellow fever vaccination. One entry per CDR3 protein results from TCRdb running MiXCR on the 5' RACE reads. The sample lists under 700,000 distinct CDR3 sequences, roughly a sixth seen once, with around 16% in the top ten. The specimen comprised PBMCs, sampled 5 to 6 days after the first yellow fever vaccination. The source of these receptors is a man between 18 and 29 years old who received the YFV17D yellow fever vaccine.

V and J are TRBV24-1 and TRBJ1-5, with 9 bases that match TRBD1. Germline values: CDR1 KGHDR, CDR2 SFDVKD. The trim removed 7 bases at V and 1 base at J, leaving 4 bases unmatched. The CDR3 consists of 15 residues. This chain's CDR3 is CATSTGGLSNQPQHF. The CDR3 region has the DNA TGTGCCACCAGCACAGGGGGCCTAAGCAATCAGCCCCAGCATTTT.

This clonotype was counted ten times or more. V usage is TRBV7-9 and J usage is TRBJ2-5; D possibly corresponds to TRBD2 (5 bases). Germline lookup yields CDR1 SEHNR and CDR2 FQNEAQ (reference sequence). V lost 2 bases and J lost 3, with 7 bases in between. The CDR3 loop spans 13 amino acids. CDR3 sequence reads: CASSLSGEETQYF. In DNA form, the CDR3 reads TGTGCCAGCAGCTTAAGCGGCGAAGAGACCCAGTACTTC.

This clonotype came up a few times. V and J are TRBV5-1 and TRBJ1-1; unclear D gene. This CDR3 has 15 residues. V lost 3 bases and J lost 3, with 15 bases in between. Germline CDR1 is SGHRS and CDR2 is YFSETQ. The CDR3 nucleotides read TGCGCCAGCAGCTCCGCCGCGGGGTCGGACACTGAAGCTTTCTTT. Translation: CASSSAAGSDTEAFF.

A single count supports this clonotype. An end of the junction does not agree with germline; a read error may underlie this. V and J are TRBV15 and TRBJ1-5; 10 bases are a match to TRBD1. CDR1 LNHNV and CDR2 YYDKDF come from the germline V gene (reference sequence). This CDR3 comprises 14 residues. Here the CDR3 reads CATSTGTGDQPPHF. The CDR3 region has the DNA TGTGCCACCAGCACCGGGACAGGGGATCAGCCCCCGCATTTT. Complete variable domain (other parts from reference TRBV15 and TRBJ1-5): DAMVIQNPRYQVTQFGKPVTLSCSQTLNHNVMYWYQQKSSQAPKLLFHYYDKDFNNEADTPDNFQSRRPNTSFCFLDIRSPGLGDTAMYLCATSTGTGDQPPHFGDGTRLSIL.

This chain uses TRBV4-1 with TRBJ2-7; D might be TRBD1 or TRBD2, each matching 5 bases. The germline V and J ends were trimmed by 4 bases and 5 bases, with 15 bases remaining between them. This CDR3 is built from 14 residues. CDR1 is MGHRA and CDR2 is YSYEKL in the germline V gene. DNA for the CDR3: TGCGCCAGCAGCCCATCTCCCGGGACGAACGAGCAGTACGTC. This codes for CASSPSPGTNEQYV.

The CDR3: CAISESSLLERAGAGANVLTF. The CDR3 DNA reads as TGTGCCATCAGTGAGTCTTCTCTCCTGGAAAGGGCCGGTGCTGGGGCCAACGTCCTGACTTTC. This chain connects TRBV10-3 to TRBJ2-6; D unclear. The CDR3 length is 21 residues. Germline lookup yields CDR1 ENHRY and CDR2 SYGVKD. V was cut by 0 bases and J by 2 bases, with 23 bases left in between.

This chain connects TRBV4-3 to TRBJ2-7; tentative D call: TRBD2 (6 bases). This CDR3 contains 17 residues. Per the germline V gene, CDR1 is LGHNA and CDR2 is YSLEER. Trimming took off 7 bases at V and 3 bases at J, with 25 bases between the two ends. The CDR3 bases are TGCGCCAGCATTAACGCAGGGAGGAACCAACCGGTCTACGAGCAGTACGTC. Its translation is CASINAGRNQPVYEQYV.

The rearrangement uses TRBV28 and TRBJ2-5; D not certain. CDR1 and CDR2 from the germline V gene are MDHEN and SYDVKM. Trimming pared 4 bases from V and 3 bases from J, leaving 9 bases between. CDR3 size: 13 residues. In DNA form, the CDR3 reads TGTGCCAGCAGTTCCCCTTTGGAAGAGACCCAGTACTTC. It encodes CASSSPLEETQYF.

This clonotype has a handful of counts. The chain has TRBV28 and TRBJ2-5, with TRBD2 matching 7 bases. Germline V gene data show CDR1 as MDHEN and CDR2 as SYDVKM. CDR3 length: 14 amino acids. V shed 8 bases and J 1 base; nucleotides not matched to a gene: 7. The CDR3 DNA sequence: TGTGCCAGCGGACCTCCGGGGGGCCAAGAGACCCAGTACTTC. Translation: CASGPPGGQETQYF.

This chain's CDR3 is CATSRVGAGELFF. CDR3 bases: TGTGCCACCAGCAGAGTCGGGGCCGGGGAGCTGTTTTTT. This chain uses TRBV15 with TRBJ2-2; TRBD2 is a possible D gene (5 bases). Between the trimmed V and J ends, which lost 1 base and 6 bases, there was a span of 6 bases. From germline, CDR1 is LNHNV and CDR2 YYDKDF (reference sequence). This CDR3 region has 13 residues.

This clonotype was picked up many times. This chain joins TRBV3-1 and TRBJ2-2; D remains ambiguous. The CDR3 has 11 amino acids. Germline V gives CDR1 LGHDT, CDR2 YNNKEL (reference sequence). V dropped 1 base and J dropped 6 bases, with 0 bases sitting between them. This CDR3 is CASSQAGELFF. For the CDR3, the DNA is TGTGCCAGCAGCCAAGCCGGGGAGCTGTTTTTT.

The J gene is TRBJ1-6, the V gene TRBV21-1; the tabulated D call, TRBD1, remains unverified against the DNA. TRBV21-1 is an annotated pseudogene. The CDR3 has 21 amino acids. The CDR3 protein is CASSKVATALREGCHLVSLHF. CDR3 nucleotide sequence: TGTGCCAGCAGCAAAGTAGCAACGGCGCTTAGAGAAGGGTGCCATTTGGTATCCCTCCACTTT.

V gene TRBV15 combines with J gene TRBJ1-6; D gene unclear. The V gene lost 5 bases and the J gene lost 6 bases, with 8 bases spanning the gap. The CDR3 contains 13 residues. Per germline, CDR1 LNHNV and CDR2 YYDKDF (reference sequence). The chain's CDR3 is CATSLDFNSPLHF. As DNA, the CDR3 is TGTGCCACCAGCCTAGATTTTAATTCACCCCTCCACTTT. The entire variable domain, with the rest obtained from reference TRBV15 and TRBJ1-6, is as follows: DAMVIQNPRYQVTQFGKPVTLSCSQTLNHNVMYWYQQKSSQAPKLLFHYYDKDFNNEADTPDNFQSRRPNTSFCFLDIRSPGLGDTAMYLCATSLDFNSPLHFGNGTRLTVT.

V is TRBV27 and J is TRBJ1-4; D gene ambiguous. Trimming removed 6 bases from V and 8 bases from J, with 16 bases in between. The length of the CDR3 is 14 residues. Germline V gene lookup returns CDR1 MNHEY and CDR2 SMNVEV (reference sequence). The CDR3 DNA reads TGTGCCAGCAGCCAAGACCGCCTACAGGAAAAACTGTTTTTT. This codes for CASSQDRLQEKLFF. Variable domain in full (rest from reference TRBV27 and TRBJ1-4): EAQVTQNPRYLITVTGKKLTVTCSQNMNHEYMSWYRQDPGLGLRQIYYSMNVEVTDKGDVPEGYKVSRKEKRNFPLILESPSPNQTSLYFCASSQDRLQEKLFFGSGTQLSVL.

J is TRBJ1-4 and V is TRBV18; maybe TRBD1 (5 bases). Deletions cut 6 bases from V and 8 bases from J, with 13 bases between. The CDR3 is 13 residues long. Germline lookup yields CDR1 KGHSH and CDR2 LQKENI. CDR3 sequence: CASSIFGGEKLFF. The DNA of the CDR3 is TGTGCCAGCTCTATTTTCGGGGGAGAAAAACTGTTTTTT.

The rearrangement uses TRBV12-3 or TRBV12-4 and TRBJ2-7, with TRBD2 identical over 13 bases. V shed 6 bases, J shed 5 bases, and the junction held 4 bases outside the gene matches. The CDR3 loop spans 14 amino acids. The CDR3: CASRPGLAGNEQYF. In DNA, the CDR3 is TGTGCCAGCAGGCCGGGACTAGCGGGGAACGAGCAGTACTTC.

This chain uses TRBV6-5 with TRBJ2-3; D may be TRBD1 (6 bases). CDR1 and CDR2 from the germline V gene are MNHEY and SVGAGI. Trimming removed 2 bases from V and 3 bases from J, with 15 bases in between. The length of the CDR3 is 16 residues. The CDR3 bases are TGTGCCAGCAGTTACAATACAGGGACGGGAACAGATACGCAGTATTTT. Translation: CASSYNTGTGTDTQYF.

This clonotype was detected only a few times. The CDR3 sequence is CASSPRGYSYNEQFF. The CDR3 DNA reads as TGTGCCAGTAGCCCCAGGGGGTACTCCTACAATGAGCAGTTCTTC. The chain carries TRBV19 and TRBJ2-1; TRBD1 matches at 7 bases. The V gene end was trimmed by 6 bases and the J gene end by 0 bases; junction bases not matched to a gene: 5. In germline, CDR1 is LNHDA, CDR2 SQIVND (reference sequence). There are 15 residues in the CDR3. Full variable domain (missing parts from reference TRBV19 and TRBJ2-1): DGGITQSPKYLFRKEGQNVTLSCEQNLNHDAMYWYRQDPGQGLRLIYYSQIVNDFQKGDIAEGYSVSREKKESFPLTVTSAQKNPTAFYLCASSPRGYSYNEQFFGPGTRLTVL.

This clonotype was picked up a small number of times. The rearrangement links TRBV29-1 to TRBJ2-3; D remains ambiguous. The CDR3 is 11 residues long. The V and J ends lost 6 bases and 4 bases respectively, with 8 bases between them. CDR1 is SQVTM and CDR2 is ANQGSEA in the germline V gene. Here the CDR3 reads CSVNRADTQYF. The CDR3 DNA follows: TGCAGCGTGAATAGGGCAGATACGCAGTATTTT.

This clonotype has ten or more counts. The chain combines TRBV11-2 with TRBJ1-3; D unresolved. This CDR3 has 18 amino acids. Per the germline V gene, CDR1 is SGHAT and CDR2 is FQNNGV. Trimming removed 5 bases from V and 0 bases from J, with 20 bases in between. The chain's CDR3 is CASSRALASPSSGNTIYF. The CDR3 coding sequence is TGTGCCAGCAGCCGGGCCCTAGCGTCGCCGTCCTCTGGAAACACCATATATTTT.

The rearrangement links TRBV16 to TRBJ1-2; D uncertain. Per the germline V gene, CDR1 is KGHSY and CDR2 is FQNENV. V was clipped by 7 bases and J by 4 bases, with 13 bases between them. The CDR3 extends over 13 amino acids. The CDR3 spells CASTELLGYGYTF. CDR3 DNA: TGTGCCAGCACAGAACTGCTGGGCTATGGCTACACCTTC.